This T cell receptor beta chain was obtained from a study of blood T cell repertoires in COVID-19. Study information: COVID-19 samples from acute and convalescent phases originated in the United States, Italy and Spain.

Per the germline V gene, CDR1 is SGDLS and CDR2 is YYNGEE. The V end was cut by 0 bases, the J end by 3 bases, with 13 bases between. The CDR3 covers 15 residues. In the original processing: Amplified reference gene primers provided the basis for estimating nucleated cell counts. Only in-frame clones appear in the TCRdb table, and some are missing; sequencing was by immunoSEQ multiplex PCR. V and J calls and clone size are as listed in that table; D and trimming were resolved from the DNA. Of tens of thousands of clones detected, 65% to 80% appear once; the ten largest clones hold approximately 51%. The sequenced material came from peripheral blood. The source of this sequence is a human donor in a cohort sampled during active COVID-19. The chain is built from TRBV9 and TRBJ2-7; D is possibly TRBD2 (6 bases). The CDR3 here is CASSVGAGLRYEQYF. CDR3 in DNA: TGTGCCAGCAGCGTAGGCGCGGGACTGCGCTACGAGCAGTACTTC.